This T cell receptor (beta chain) was recorded in a study of cytomegalovirus exposure and HLA in healthy donors. About this clone: Its cognate antigen is unknown.

Samples came from healthy bone marrow donors. Study-level findings and limits: Common viral pathogens seemed to be connected with several of the most significant clusters, according to a later analysis.

Primers: 60 Vbeta forward and 13 Jbeta reverse. TCRdb keeps only in-frame clones here, not all; method: immunoSEQ multiplex PCR. The sample spans some 56,000 clones; the ten largest clones claim 12%. CDR1 is WNHNN, CDR2 SYGVQD, per germline (reference sequence). This CDR3 has 13 amino acids. The V and J ends lost 0 bases and 15 bases respectively, with 15 bases between them. V and J are TRBV10-1 and TRBJ1-5; D unresolved. This receptor was taken from a woman aged 25 to 45 in good health and CMV-seropositive. The sequenced sample consisted of PBMCs. The CDR3 region is CASSESLRARLHF. CDR3 sequence (DNA): TGCGCCAGCAGTGAGTCTTTGAGGGCCCGGCTGCATTTT.